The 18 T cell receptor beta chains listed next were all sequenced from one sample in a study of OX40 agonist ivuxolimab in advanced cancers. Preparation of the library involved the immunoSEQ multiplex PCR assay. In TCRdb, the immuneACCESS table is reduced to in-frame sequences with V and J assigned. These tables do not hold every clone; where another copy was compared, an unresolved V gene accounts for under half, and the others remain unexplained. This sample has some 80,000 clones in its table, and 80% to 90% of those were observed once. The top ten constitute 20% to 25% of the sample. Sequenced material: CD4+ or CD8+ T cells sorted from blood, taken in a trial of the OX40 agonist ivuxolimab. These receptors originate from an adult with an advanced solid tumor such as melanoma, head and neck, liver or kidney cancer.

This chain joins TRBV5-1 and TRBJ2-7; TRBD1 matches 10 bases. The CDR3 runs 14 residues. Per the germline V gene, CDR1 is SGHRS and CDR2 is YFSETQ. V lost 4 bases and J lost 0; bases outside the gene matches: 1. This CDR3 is CASSGTGVSYEQYF. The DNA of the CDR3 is TGCGCCAGCAGCGGGACAGGGGTCTCCTACGAGCAGTACTTC.

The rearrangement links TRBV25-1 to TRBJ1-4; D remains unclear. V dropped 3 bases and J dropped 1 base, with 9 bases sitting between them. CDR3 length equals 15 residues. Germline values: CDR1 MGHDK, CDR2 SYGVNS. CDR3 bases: TGTGCCAGCAGTGATGCCTGGGAAACTAATGAAAAACTGTTTTTT. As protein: CASSDAWETNEKLFF.

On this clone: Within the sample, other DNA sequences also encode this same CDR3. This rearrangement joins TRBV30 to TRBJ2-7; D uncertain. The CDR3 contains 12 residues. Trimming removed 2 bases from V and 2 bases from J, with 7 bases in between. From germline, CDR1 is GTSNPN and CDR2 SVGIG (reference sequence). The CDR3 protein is CAWSQRAYEQYF. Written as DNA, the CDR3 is TGTGCCTGGAGTCAAAGGGCCTACGAGCAGTACTTC.

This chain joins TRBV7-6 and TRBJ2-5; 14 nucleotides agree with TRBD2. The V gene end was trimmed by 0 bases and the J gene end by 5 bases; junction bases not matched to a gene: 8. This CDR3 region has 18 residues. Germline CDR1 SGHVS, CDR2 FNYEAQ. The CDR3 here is CASSLALGLAGARETQYF. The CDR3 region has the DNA TGTGCCAGCAGCTTAGCCCTGGGACTAGCGGGAGCCCGTGAGACCCAGTACTTC.

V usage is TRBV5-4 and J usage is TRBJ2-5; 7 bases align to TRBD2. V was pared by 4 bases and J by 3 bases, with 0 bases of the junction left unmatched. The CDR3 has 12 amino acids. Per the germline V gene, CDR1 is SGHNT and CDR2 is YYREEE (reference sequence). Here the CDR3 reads CASSRGEETQYF. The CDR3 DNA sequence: TGTGCCAGCAGCCGGGGGGAAGAGACCCAGTACTTC. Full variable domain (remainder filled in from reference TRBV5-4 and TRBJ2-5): ETGVTQSPTHLIKTRGQQVTLRCSSQSGHNTVSWYQQALGQGPQFIFQYYREEENGRGNFPPRFSGLQFPNYSSELNVNALELDDSALYLCASSRGEETQYFGPGTRLLVL.

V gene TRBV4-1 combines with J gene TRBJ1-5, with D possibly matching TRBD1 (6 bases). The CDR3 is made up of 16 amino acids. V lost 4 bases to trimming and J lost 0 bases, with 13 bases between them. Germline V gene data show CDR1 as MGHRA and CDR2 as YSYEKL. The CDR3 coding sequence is TGCGCCAGCAGCCCAAGGGGGGAGTATAGCAATCAGCCCCAGCATTTT. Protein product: CASSPRGEYSNQPQHF.

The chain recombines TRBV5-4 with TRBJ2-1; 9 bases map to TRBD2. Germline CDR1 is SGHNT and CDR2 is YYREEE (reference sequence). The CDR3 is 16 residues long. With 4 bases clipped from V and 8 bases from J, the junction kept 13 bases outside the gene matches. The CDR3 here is CASSRPGGGAIDEQFF. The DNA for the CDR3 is TGTGCCAGCAGCCGGCCGGGCGGGGGGGCTATCGATGAGCAGTTCTTC.

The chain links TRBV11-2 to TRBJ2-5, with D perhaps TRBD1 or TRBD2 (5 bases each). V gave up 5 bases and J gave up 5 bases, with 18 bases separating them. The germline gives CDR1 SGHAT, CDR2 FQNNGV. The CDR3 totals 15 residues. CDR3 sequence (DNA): TGTGCCAGCAGCGGGACGGCTCACAGAGGGGAGACCCAGTACTTC. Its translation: CASSGTAHRGETQYF.

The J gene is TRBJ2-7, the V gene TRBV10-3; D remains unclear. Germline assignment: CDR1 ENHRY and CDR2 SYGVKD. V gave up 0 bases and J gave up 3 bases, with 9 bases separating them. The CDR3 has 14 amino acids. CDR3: CAISESAANYEQYF. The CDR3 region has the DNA TGTGCCATCAGTGAGTCGGCGGCTAACTACGAGCAGTACTTC.

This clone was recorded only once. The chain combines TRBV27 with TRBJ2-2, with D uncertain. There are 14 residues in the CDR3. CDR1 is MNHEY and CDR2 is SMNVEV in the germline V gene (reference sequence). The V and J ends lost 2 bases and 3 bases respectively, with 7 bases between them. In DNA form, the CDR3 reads TGTGCCAGCAGTTTAGGGCTTTACACCGGGGAGCTGTTTTTT. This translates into CASSLGLYTGELFF.

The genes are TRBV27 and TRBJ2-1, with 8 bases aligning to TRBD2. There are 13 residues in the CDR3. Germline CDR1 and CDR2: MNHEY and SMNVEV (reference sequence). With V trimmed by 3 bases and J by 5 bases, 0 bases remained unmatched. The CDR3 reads CASSLRGDNEQFF. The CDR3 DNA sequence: TGTGCCAGCAGTTTGCGGGGGGACAATGAGCAGTTCTTC.

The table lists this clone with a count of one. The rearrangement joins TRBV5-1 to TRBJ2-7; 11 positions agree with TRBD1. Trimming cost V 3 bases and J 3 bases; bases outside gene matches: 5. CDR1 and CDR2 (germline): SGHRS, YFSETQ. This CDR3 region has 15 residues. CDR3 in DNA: TGCGCCAGCAGCTCCGGGACAGGGGGTATCTACGAGCAGTACTTC. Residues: CASSSGTGGIYEQYF.

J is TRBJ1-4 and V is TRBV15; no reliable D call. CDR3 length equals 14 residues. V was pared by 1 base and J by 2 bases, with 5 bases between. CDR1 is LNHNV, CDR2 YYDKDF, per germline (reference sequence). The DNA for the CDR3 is TGTGCCACCAGCAGAGTCGGGACTAATGAAAAACTGTTTTTT. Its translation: CATSRVGTNEKLFF.

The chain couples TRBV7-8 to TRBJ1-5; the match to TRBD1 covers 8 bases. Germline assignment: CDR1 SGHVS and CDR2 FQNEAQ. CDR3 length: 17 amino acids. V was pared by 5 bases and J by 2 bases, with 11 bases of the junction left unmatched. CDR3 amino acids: CASSPRVVTGGNQPQHF. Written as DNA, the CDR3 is TGTGCCAGCAGCCCTAGGGTTGTGACAGGGGGCAATCAGCCCCAGCATTTT.

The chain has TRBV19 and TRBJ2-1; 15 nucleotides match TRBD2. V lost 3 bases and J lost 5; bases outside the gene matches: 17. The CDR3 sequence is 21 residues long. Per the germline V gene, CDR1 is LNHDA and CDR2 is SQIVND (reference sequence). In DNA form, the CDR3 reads TGTGCCAGTAGTATTCGTGTCGGACTAGCGGGAGGGATCAACCAAAACAATGAGCAGTTCTTC. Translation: CASSIRVGLAGGINQNNEQFF. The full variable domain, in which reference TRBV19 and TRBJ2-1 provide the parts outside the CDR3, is DGGITQSPKYLFRKEGQNVTLSCEQNLNHDAMYWYRQDPGQGLRLIYYSQIVNDFQKGDIAEGYSVSREKKESFPLTVTSAQKNPTAFYLCASSIRVGLAGGINQNNEQFFGPGTRLTVL.

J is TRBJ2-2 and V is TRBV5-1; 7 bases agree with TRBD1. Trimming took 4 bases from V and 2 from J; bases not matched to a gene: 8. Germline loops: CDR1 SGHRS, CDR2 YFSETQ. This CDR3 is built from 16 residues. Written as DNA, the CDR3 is TGCGCCAGCAGCGCGTCCGGGACAGATAACACCGGGGAGCTGTTTTTT. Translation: CASSASGTDNTGELFF.

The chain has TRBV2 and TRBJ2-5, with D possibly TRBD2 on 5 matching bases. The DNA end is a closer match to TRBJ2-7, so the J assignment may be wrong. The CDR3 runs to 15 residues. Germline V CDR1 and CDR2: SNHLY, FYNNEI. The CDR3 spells CASRFWLGDGYEQYF. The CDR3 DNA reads TGTGCCAGCAGATTTTGGCTCGGGGATGGCTACGAGCAGTACTTC.

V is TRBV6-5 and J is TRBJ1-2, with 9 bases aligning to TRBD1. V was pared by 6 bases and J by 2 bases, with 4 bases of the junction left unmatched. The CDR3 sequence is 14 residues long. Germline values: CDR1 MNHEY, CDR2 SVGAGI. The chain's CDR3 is CASSSGQGNYGYTF. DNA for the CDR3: TGTGCCAGCAGCTCAGGACAGGGGAACTATGGCTACACCTTC.